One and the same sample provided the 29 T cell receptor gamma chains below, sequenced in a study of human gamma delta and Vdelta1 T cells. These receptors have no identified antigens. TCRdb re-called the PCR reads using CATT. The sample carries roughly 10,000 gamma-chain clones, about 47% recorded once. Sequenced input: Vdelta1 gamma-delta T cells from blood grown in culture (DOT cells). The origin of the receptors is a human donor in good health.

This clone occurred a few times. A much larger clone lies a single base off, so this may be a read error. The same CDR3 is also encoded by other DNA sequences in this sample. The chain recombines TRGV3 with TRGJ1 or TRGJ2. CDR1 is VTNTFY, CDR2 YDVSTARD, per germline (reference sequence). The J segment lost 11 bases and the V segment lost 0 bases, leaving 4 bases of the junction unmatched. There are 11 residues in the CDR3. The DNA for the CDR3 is TGTGCCACCTGGGACAGGCAAGAGAAACTCTTT. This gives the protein CATWDRQEKLF.

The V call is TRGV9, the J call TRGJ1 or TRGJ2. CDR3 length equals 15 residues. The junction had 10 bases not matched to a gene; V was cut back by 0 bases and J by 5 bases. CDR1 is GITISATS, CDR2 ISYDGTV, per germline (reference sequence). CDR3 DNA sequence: TGTGCCTTGTGGGAGGTGCCGGCCTCGGATTATAAGAAACTCTTT. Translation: CALWEVPASDYKKLF.

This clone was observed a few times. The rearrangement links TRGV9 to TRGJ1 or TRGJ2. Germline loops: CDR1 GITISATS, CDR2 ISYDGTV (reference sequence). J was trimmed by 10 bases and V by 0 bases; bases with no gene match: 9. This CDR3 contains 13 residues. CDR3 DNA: TGTGCCTTGTGGGAGGTGCGGAATTGGAAGAAACTCTTT. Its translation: CALWEVRNWKKLF.

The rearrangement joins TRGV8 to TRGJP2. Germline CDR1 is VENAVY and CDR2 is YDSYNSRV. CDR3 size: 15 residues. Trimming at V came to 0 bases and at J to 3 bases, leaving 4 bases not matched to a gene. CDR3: CATWDRVRSDWIKTF. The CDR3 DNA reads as TGTGCCACCTGGGATAGGGTCCGTAGTGATTGGATCAAGACGTTT.

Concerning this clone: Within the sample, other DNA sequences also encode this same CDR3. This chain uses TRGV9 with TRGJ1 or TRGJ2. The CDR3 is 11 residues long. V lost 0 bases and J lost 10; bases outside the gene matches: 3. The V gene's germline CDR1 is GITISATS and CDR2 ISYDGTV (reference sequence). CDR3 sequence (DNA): TGTGCCTTGTGGGAGGTGGGAAAGAAACTCTTT. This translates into CALWEVGKKLF.

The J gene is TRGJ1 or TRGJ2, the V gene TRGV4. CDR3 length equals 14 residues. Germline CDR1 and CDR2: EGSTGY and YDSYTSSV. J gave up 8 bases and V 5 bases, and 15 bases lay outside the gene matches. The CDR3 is CATWAGLLENKKLF. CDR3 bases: TGTGCCACCTGGGCGGGTTTATTAGAGAATAAGAAACTCTTT.

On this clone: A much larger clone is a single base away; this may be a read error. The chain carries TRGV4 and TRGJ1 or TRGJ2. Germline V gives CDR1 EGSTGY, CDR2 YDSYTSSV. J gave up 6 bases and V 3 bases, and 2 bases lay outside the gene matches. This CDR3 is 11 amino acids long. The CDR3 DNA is TGTGCCACCTGGGATACTTATAAGAAACTCTTT. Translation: CATWDTYKKLF.

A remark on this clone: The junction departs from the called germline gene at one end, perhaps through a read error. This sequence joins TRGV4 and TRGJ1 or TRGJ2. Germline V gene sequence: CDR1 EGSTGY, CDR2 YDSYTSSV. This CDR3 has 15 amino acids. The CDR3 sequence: CATWDVLLSIHKNLF. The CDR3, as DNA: TGTGCCACCTGGGATGTCCTCTTATCAATCCATAAGAACCTCTTT.

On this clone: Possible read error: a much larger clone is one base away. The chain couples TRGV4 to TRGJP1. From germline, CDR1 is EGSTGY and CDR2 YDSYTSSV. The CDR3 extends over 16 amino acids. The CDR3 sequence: CAAWDESTIPGWFKIF. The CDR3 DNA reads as TGTGCCGCCTGGGATGAAAGTACCATTCCTGGTTGGTTCAAGATATTT.

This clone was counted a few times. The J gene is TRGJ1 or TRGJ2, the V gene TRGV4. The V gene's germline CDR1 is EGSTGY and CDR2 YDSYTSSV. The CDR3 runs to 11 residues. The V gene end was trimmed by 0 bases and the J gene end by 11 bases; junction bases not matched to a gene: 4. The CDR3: CATWDGAEKLF. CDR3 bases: TGTGCCACCTGGGATGGGGCAGAGAAACTCTTT.

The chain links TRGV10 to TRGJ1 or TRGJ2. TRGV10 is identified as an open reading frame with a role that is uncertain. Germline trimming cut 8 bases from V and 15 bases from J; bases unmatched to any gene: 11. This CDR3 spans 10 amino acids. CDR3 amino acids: CAAWARVRLF. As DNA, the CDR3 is TGTGCTGCGTGGGCCCGGGTAAGACTCTTT.

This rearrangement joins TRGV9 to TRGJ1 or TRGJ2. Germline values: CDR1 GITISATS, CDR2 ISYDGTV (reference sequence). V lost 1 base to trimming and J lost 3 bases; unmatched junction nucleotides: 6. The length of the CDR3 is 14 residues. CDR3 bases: TGTGCCTTGTGGGAGGTACCGATTTATTATAAGAAACTCTTT. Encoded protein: CALWEVPIYYKKLF.

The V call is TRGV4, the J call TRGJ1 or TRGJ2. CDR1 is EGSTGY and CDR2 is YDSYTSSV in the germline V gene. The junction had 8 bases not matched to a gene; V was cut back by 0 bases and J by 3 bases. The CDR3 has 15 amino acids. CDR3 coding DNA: TGTGCCACCTGGGATGGGCCGAGGGGTTATTATAAGAAACTCTTT. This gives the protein CATWDGPRGYYKKLF.

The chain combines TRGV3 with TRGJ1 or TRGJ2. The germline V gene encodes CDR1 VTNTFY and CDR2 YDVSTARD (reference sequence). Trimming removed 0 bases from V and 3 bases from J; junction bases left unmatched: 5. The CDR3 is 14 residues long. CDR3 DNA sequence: TGTGCCACCTGGGACAGGCTCCCTTATTATAAGAAACTCTTT. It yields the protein CATWDRLPYYKKLF.

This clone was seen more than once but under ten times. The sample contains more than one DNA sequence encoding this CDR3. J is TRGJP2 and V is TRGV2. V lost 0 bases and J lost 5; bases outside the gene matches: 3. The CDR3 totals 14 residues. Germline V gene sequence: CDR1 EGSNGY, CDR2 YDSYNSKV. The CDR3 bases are TGTGCCACCTGGGACGGGCGCAGTGATTGGATCAAGACGTTT. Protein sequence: CATWDGRSDWIKTF.

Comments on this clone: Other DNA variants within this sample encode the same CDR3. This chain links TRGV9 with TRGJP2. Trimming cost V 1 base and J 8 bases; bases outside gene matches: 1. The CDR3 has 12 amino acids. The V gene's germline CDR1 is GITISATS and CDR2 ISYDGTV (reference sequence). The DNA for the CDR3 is TGTGCCTTGTGGGAGGTCGATTGGATCAAGACGTTT. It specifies CALWEVDWIKTF.

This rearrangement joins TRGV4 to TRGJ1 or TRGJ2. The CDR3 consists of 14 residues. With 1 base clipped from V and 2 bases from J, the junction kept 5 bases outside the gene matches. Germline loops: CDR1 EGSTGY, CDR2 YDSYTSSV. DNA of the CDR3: TGTGCCACCTGGGATGGACTTCATTATTATAAGAAACTCTTT. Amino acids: CATWDGLHYYKKLF.

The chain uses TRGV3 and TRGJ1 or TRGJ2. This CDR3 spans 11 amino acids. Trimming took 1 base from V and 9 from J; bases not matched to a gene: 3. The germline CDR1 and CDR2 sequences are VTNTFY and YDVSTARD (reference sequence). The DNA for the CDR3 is TGTGCCACCTGGGACAGCCTTAAGAAACTCTTT. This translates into CATWDSLKKLF.

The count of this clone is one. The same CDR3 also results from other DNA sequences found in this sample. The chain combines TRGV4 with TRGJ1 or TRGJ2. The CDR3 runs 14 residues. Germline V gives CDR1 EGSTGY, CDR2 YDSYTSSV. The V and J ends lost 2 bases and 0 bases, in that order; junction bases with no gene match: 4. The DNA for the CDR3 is TGTGCCACCTGGGATGAGCTGAATTATTATAAGAAACTCTTT. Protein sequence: CATWDELNYYKKLF.

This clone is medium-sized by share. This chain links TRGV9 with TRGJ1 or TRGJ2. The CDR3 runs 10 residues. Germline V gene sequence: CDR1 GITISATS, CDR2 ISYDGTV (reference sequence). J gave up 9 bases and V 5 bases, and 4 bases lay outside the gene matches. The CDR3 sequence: CALWGFKKLF. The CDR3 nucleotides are TGTGCCTTGTGGGGATTTAAGAAACTCTTT.

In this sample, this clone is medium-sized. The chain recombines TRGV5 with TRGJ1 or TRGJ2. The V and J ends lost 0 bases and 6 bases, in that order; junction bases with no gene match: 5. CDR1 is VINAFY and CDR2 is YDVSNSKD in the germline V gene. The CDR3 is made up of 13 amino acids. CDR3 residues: CATWDRHLYKKLF. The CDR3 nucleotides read TGTGCCACCTGGGACAGGCATCTTTATAAGAAACTCTTT.

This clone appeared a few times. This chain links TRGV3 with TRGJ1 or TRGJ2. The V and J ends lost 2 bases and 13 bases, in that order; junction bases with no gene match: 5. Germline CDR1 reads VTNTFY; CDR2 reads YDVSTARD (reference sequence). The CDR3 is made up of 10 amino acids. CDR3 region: CATWDTQKLF. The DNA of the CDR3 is TGTGCCACCTGGGACACACAAAAACTCTTT.

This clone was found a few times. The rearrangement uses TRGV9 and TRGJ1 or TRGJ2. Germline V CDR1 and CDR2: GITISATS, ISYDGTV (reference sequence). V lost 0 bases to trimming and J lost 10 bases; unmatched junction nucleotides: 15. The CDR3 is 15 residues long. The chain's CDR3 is CALWEVFHRGVKKLF. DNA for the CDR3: TGTGCCTTGTGGGAGGTGTTCCATCGAGGGGTCAAGAAACTCTTT.

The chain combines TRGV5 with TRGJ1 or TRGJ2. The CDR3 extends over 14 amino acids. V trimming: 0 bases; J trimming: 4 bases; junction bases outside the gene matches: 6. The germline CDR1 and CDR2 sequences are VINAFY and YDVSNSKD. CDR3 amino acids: CATWDRPGYYKKLF. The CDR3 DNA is TGTGCCACCTGGGACAGGCCTGGGTATTATAAGAAACTCTTT.

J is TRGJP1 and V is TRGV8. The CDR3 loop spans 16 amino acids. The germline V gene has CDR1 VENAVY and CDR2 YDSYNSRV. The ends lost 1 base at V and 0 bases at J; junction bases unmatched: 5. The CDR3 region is CATWDSGNTTGWFKIF. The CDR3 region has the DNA TGTGCCACCTGGGATAGTGGGAATACCACTGGTTGGTTCAAGATATTT.

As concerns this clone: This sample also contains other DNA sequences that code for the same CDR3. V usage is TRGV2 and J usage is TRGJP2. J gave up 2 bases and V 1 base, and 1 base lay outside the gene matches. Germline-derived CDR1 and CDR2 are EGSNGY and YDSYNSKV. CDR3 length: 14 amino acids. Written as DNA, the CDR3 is TGTGCCACCTGGGACGGAAGTAGTGATTGGATCAAGACGTTT. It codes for CATWDGSSDWIKTF.

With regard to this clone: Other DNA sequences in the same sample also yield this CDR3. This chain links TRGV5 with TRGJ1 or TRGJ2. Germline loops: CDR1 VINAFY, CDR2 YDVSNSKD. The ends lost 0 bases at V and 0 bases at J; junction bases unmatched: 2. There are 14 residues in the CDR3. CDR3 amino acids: CATWDRENYYKKLF. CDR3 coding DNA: TGTGCCACCTGGGACAGGGAGAATTATTATAAGAAACTCTTT.

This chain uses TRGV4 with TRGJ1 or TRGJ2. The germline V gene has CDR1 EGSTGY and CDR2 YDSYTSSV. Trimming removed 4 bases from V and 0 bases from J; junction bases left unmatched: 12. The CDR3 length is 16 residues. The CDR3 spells CATWDPFHQNYYKKLF. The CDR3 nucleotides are TGTGCCACCTGGGACCCCTTTCACCAGAATTATTATAAGAAACTCTTT.

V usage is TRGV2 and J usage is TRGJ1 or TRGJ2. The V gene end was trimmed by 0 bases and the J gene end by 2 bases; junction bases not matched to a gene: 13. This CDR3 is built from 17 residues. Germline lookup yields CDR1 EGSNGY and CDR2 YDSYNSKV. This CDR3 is CATWDGQTQADYYKKLF. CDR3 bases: TGTGCCACCTGGGACGGGCAGACTCAGGCGGATTATTATAAGAAACTCTTT.